This TCR beta chain was identified in a study of blood T cell repertoires in COVID-19. Overall study: Nucleic acid was either cDNA or gDNA, and it came from T cells, B-cell-depleted T cells, or PBMCs.

This clone was counted a single time. Seattle cases were enrolled at active infection and followed longitudinally. Authors' data handling: Reference gene primers were amplified, and this amplification served to estimate nucleated cell counts. Produced via immunoSEQ multiplex PCR; TCRdb's table is partial and in-frame only. V and J calls and clone size are as listed in that table; D and trimming were resolved from the DNA. The sample lists approximately 460,000 clones, about 88% occurring once. Sequences were obtained from peripheral blood. The TCR sequence derives from a man aged 18 to 29 with COVID-19, enrolled during active disease.

CDR3 region: CASSAAPGLAANEQFF. In DNA form, the CDR3 reads TGTGCCAGCAGCGCCGCCCCGGGACTAGCGGCCAATGAGCAGTTCTTC. The chain has TRBV9 and TRBJ2-1; 11 bases map to TRBD2. The germline CDR1 and CDR2 sequences are SGDLS and YYNGEE. The CDR3 is 16 amino acids. The ends lost 3 bases at V and 6 bases at J; junction bases unmatched: 8. Using reference TRBV9 and TRBJ2-1 for the parts outside the CDR3, the full variable domain is DSGVTQTPKHLITATGQRVTLRCSPRSGDLSVYWYQQSLDQGLQFLIQYYNGEERAKGNILERFSAQQFPDLHSELNLSSLELGDSALYFCASSAAPGLAANEQFFGPGTRLTVL.